The rows below give T cell receptor beta chains drawn from one sample of a study of T cells in Graves' hyperthyroidism and ophthalmopathy. TCRdb called the multiplex PCR reads again in MiXCR, with one record for every CDR3 protein. The table lists 500,000 to 600,000 distinct CDR3 sequences, under 60% of them singletons. Sample: peripheral blood or thyroid tissue (not recorded which). These receptors came from an adult woman with Graves' disease, either hyperthyroidism or ophthalmopathy (not recorded which). CDR3s include the opening cysteine and the closing phenylalanine or tryptophan. D genes are given only for firm matches. A clone size is listed for some rows: how often the clone was seen (once, few, many), or a class if it is expanded.

D gene	V gene	clone size	J gene	CDR3 DNA	CDR3 protein
TRBD1	TRBV24-1	many	TRBJ1-5	TGTGCCACCAGCCAGGGGGCGCTTGGTCAGCCCCAGCATTTT	CATSQGALGQPQHF
TRBD1	TRBV2	NA	TRBJ1-2	TGCAGTGCTGGGGGACAGGGTCATGGGGGCTACACCTTC	CSAGGQGHGGYTF
NA	TRBV29-1	few	TRBJ2-2	TGCAGCGTTGTATGGGGGACCGGGGAGCTGTTTTTT	CSVVWGTGELFF
NA	TRBV29-1	few	TRBJ2-7	TGCAGCGTTGAAGTGGGGACATTCGAGCAGTACTTC	CSVEVGTFEQYF
NA	TRBV7-9	NA	TRBJ2-3	TGTGCCAGCAGCTTAGTTGACGGAGATACGCAGTATTTT	CASSLVDGDTQYF
NA	TRBV20-1	once	TRBJ1-4	TGCAGTGCTGGGGGACGGGAAAAACTGTTTTTT	CSAGGREKLFF
TRBD2	TRBV7-9	many	TRBJ2-5	TGTGCCAGCAGCTTAGGAAGACTAGCGGGAAAAGAGACCCAGTACTTC	CASSLGRLAGKETQYF
NA	TRBV5-1	many	TRBJ1-1	TGCGCCAGCAGCTTGGGACAGCCGGTGAACACTGAAGCTTTCTTT	CASSLGQPVNTEAFF
TRBD1	TRBV24-1	many	TRBJ2-2	TGTGCCACCAGTGATTCGACAGGGTATGGGGAGCTGTTTTTT	CATSDSTGYGELFF
TRBD1	TRBV7-2	many	TRBJ2-5	TGTGCCAGCAGCTTAGGGGACAGGTACCAAGAGACCCAGTACTTC	CASSLGDRYQETQYF
NA	TRBV29-1	NA	TRBJ1-2	TGCAGCGTTGATCCCTCGCAGGGTACCTATGGCTACACCTTC	CSVDPSQGTYGYTF
NA	TRBV20-1	NA	TRBJ1-5	TGCAGTGCTAGAGAGCCTCCCTCTAGCAATCAGCCCCAGCATTTT	CSAREPPSSNQPQHF
NA	TRBV3-1	few	TRBJ2-2	TGTGCCAGCAGCCAAACTAACACCGGGGAGCTGTTTTTT	CASSQTNTGELFF
TRBD2	TRBV29-1	NA	TRBJ2-5	TGCAGCGTTGAAGACCTAGCGGGAGGGGAAGAGACCCAGTACTTC	CSVEDLAGGEETQYF
TRBD2	TRBV10-3	NA	TRBJ2-3	TGTGCCATCAGTGGTCAGGGACTAGCGGTATCCTACGAGCAGTATTTT	CAISGQGLAVSYEQYF
TRBD1	TRBV7-6	few	TRBJ1-2	TGTGCCACCTCCGTCTTGGCACAGGGGTCCTCAGGCTACACCTTC	CATSVLAQGSSGYTF
TRBD1	TRBV6-1	many	TRBJ1-5	TGTGCCAGCAGCCCGGACAGGGAGAATCAGCCCCAGCATTTT	CASSPDRENQPQHF
NA	TRBV9	many	TRBJ2-2	TGTGCCAGCAGCCCGACTACCCTGAACACCGGGGAGCTGTTTTTT	CASSPTTLNTGELFF
TRBD1	TRBV7-9	many	TRBJ1-2	TGTGCCAGCAGCTCTCGACAGGGGGAATCCTTTAACTATGGCTACACCTTC	CASSSRQGESFNYGYTF
NA	TRBV7-9	few	TRBJ1-1	TGTGCCAGCAGCAAAAAGAGAGACACTGAAGCTTTCTTT	CASSKKRDTEAFF
TRBD1	TRBV15	NA	TRBJ1-6	TGTGCCACCAGCAGAAACAGGGGGTCACCCCTCCACTTT	CATSRNRGSPLHF
TRBD1	TRBV7-3	once	TRBJ2-7	TGTGCCAGCAGCTTAAGACAGGGTGGAAAACTGTACTTC	CASSLRQGGKLYF
NA	TRBV20-1	many	TRBJ1-4	TGCAGTGCTAGAATGGGTTCTGGGGAAAAACTGTTTTTT	CSARMGSGEKLFF
NA	TRBV7-9	NA	TRBJ1-3	TGTGCCAGCAGCTTACAGACAACGTACGGCTCTGGAAACACCATATATTTT	CASSLQTTYGSGNTIYF
NA	TRBV10-3	many	TRBJ2-5	TGTGCCACCTCCCCCTTTGGGCGACGGGAGACCCAGTACTTC	CATSPFGRRETQYF
TRBD2	TRBV5-1	many	TRBJ2-2	TGCGCCAGCACCCCTGGAAGGGGAGGGTCCGGGGAGCTGTTTTTT	CASTPGRGGSGELFF
TRBD1	TRBV7-3	NA	TRBJ1-1	TGTGCCAGCAGCACCGAACAGGGGTTTCAAACTGAAGCTTTCTTT	CASSTEQGFQTEAFF
NA	TRBV11-2	many	TRBJ2-7	TGTGCCAGCAGCTTAGACGTTGGTGGCTACGAGCAGTACTTC	CASSLDVGGYEQYF
TRBD2	TRBV5-1	few	TRBJ2-3	TGCGCCAGCAGCTTGTTCCTAGCGGGAGGAGATACGCAGTATTTT	CASSLFLAGGDTQYF
NA	TRBV19	NA	TRBJ1-1	TGTGCCTGGAGAAGACAGCGGAACACTGAAGCTTTCTTT	CAWRRQRNTEAFF
NA	TRBV11-2	many	TRBJ1-2	TGTGCCAGCAGCCCGTCCAGGGAAGGCGGCTACACCTTC	CASSPSREGGYTF
TRBD2	TRBV28	many	TRBJ2-7	TGTGCCAGCAGTTATGCCGCCGGGGAGGGCCTTTACGAGCAGTACTTC	CASSYAAGEGLYEQYF
NA	TRBV7-9	NA	TRBJ1-1	TGCGCCAGCAGCCAAGCCGGAACGGCTTTCTTT	CASSQAGTAFF
NA	TRBV7-2	once	TRBJ2-1	TGTGCCAGCAGCCCCTCGGGCGATGAGCAGTTCTTC	CASSPSGDEQFF
NA	TRBV12-3/TRBV12-4	NA	TRBJ1-5	TGTGCCAGCAGCCTGTCTCGGCCCCAGCATTTT	CASSLSRPQHF
TRBD2	TRBV7-2	once	TRBJ2-5	TGTGCCAGCAGCTTTTCTTGGGACTATACCCAAGAGACCCAGTACTTC	CASSFSWDYTQETQYF
NA	TRBV2	few	TRBJ2-5	TGTGCCAGCAGTGAATCGGGGTGGGAGACCCAGTACTTC	CASSESGWETQYF